The rows below give T cell receptor beta chains drawn from one sample of a study of shared T cell receptors in the human thymus. The method was immunoSEQ multiplex PCR; TCRdb's version includes in-frame clones alone and lacks a portion of them. The sample lists some 660,000 clones, 87% occurring once. The sample was also reused in another study, on human thymus T cells.

Sequencing was carried out using thymocytes. These receptors were obtained from a boy younger than two with a congenital heart defect. The CDR3 runs from the conserved cysteine through the conserved F or W. D genes are given only for firm matches. Size tells how often a clone was seen (once, few, many) or the class of an expanded clone, and some rows leave it out.

CDR3	DNA	D	V	J	size	length
CASSQVPFSGVYNEQFF	TGCGCCAGCAGCCAAGTCCCTTTTAGCGGGGTCTACAATGAGCAGTTCTTC	TRBD2	TRBV4-1	TRBJ2-1	NA	17
CASGRTYNEQFF	TGTGCCAGTGGGAGAACGTACAATGAGCAGTTCTTC	NA	TRBV28	TRBJ2-1	NA	12
CASSYSRDRYSPLHF	TGTGCCAGCAGTTACTCCCGGGACAGATATTCACCCCTCCACTTT	TRBD1	TRBV6-5	TRBJ1-6	NA	15
CASSPWDRGGEQYF	TGTGCCAGCAGCCCCTGGGACAGGGGAGGCGAGCAGTACTTC	TRBD1	TRBV2	TRBJ2-7	NA	14
CASSQLKRGGSTDTQYF	TGCGCCAGCAGCCAACTCAAGCGGGGGGGAAGCACAGATACGCAGTATTTT	TRBD2	TRBV4-1	TRBJ2-3	NA	17
CARSGSSYNEQFF	TGTGCTAGAAGCGGGAGTTCCTACAATGAGCAGTTCTTC	TRBD2	TRBV12-5	TRBJ2-1	once	13
CASSPISLAGGPTGTQYF	TGTGCCAGCAGCCCTATTTCACTAGCGGGAGGGCCGACGGGGACCCAGTACTTC	TRBD2	TRBV7-2	TRBJ2-5	NA	18
CASSQTGTDYGYTF	TGTGCCAGCAGCCAAACCGGGACAGACTATGGCTACACCTTC	TRBD1	TRBV4-2	TRBJ1-2	NA	14
CASSSGRREPQHF	TGTGCCAGCAGCTCGGGCCGGAGGGAGCCCCAGCATTTT	NA	TRBV11-3	TRBJ1-5	NA	13
CASSATRQGEITGELFF	TGTGCCAGCAGCGCTACGAGACAGGGGGAAATCACCGGGGAGCTGTTTTTT	TRBD1	TRBV5-4	TRBJ2-2	NA	17
CASSPRWGGVSNEQFF	TGTGCCAGCAGCCCAAGGTGGGGGGGGGTATCAAATGAGCAGTTCTTC	TRBD2	TRBV9	TRBJ2-1	NA	16
CASSGWETPPGEPLHF	TGTGCCAGCAGCGGCTGGGAGACACCACCCGGAGAACCCCTCCACTTT	NA	TRBV9	TRBJ1-6	NA	16
CSVVAGEQYF	TGCAGCGTTGTAGCTGGCGAGCAGTACTTC	NA	TRBV29-1	TRBJ2-7	NA	10
CASSEEAGEETQYF	TGTGCCAGCAGTGAAGAGGCCGGGGAAGAGACCCAGTACTTC	NA	TRBV6-1	TRBJ2-5	NA	14
CASREQGLVIYNEQFF	TGTGCCAGCAGGGAACAGGGGTTGGTCATCTACAATGAGCAGTTCTTC	TRBD1	TRBV28	TRBJ2-1	NA	16
CASRAGTGALETQYF	TGTGCCAGCAGGGCCGGGACAGGGGCTTTGGAGACCCAGTACTTC	TRBD1	TRBV27	TRBJ2-5	NA	15
CASSLSLPPDRVFDGYTF	TGTGCCAGCAGTTTATCGTTACCACCGGACAGGGTATTTGATGGCTACACCTTC	TRBD1	TRBV27	TRBJ1-2	once	18
CASSPRGQGSRQYF	TGTGCCAGCTCACCACGGGGACAGGGGTCTAGGCAGTACTTC	TRBD1	TRBV18	TRBJ2-7	NA	14
CASSPSPSGTYEQYF	TGTGCCAGCAGCCCGAGCCCTAGCGGAACCTACGAGCAGTACTTC	TRBD2	TRBV7-8	TRBJ2-7	NA	15
CASSFVAGGWNEQFF	TGTGCCAGCAGTTTTGTAGCGGGAGGGTGGAATGAGCAGTTCTTC	TRBD2	TRBV27	TRBJ2-1	NA	15
CASSKSARDGNTEAFF	TGTGCCAGCAGCAAATCCGCGCGGGACGGGAACACTGAAGCTTTCTTT	NA	TRBV21-1	TRBJ1-1	NA	16
CASLSLASGGGDTQYF	TGTGCCAGCCTTTCCCTGGCTAGCGGGGGCGGGGATACGCAGTATTTT	TRBD2	TRBV28	TRBJ2-3	few	16
CASSVRLVGTGGSGANVLTF	TGTGCCAGCAGCGTGAGACTAGTTGGGACAGGAGGGTCTGGGGCCAACGTCCTGACTTTC	TRBD1	TRBV9	TRBJ2-6	once	20
CASSLTGWTGPSGNTIYF	TGTGCCAGCAGCCTAACAGGCTGGACAGGACCATCTGGAAACACCATATATTTT	TRBD1	TRBV7-2	TRBJ1-3	NA	18
CASRWGGSYEQYF	TGTGCCAGCAGGTGGGGGGGCTCCTACGAGCAGTACTTC	TRBD2	TRBV6-5	TRBJ2-7	NA	13
CASSLSARGIDNEQFF	TGTGCCAGCAGCTTATCGGCAAGGGGGATCGACAATGAGCAGTTCTTC	NA	TRBV11-1	TRBJ2-1	few	16
CASSQDMSGGGADETQYF	TGTGCCAGCAGCCAAGATATGAGCGGGGGGGGTGCGGATGAGACCCAGTACTTC	TRBD2	TRBV4-2	TRBJ2-5	NA	18
CASSQKRTRDTQYF	TGTGCCAGCAGCCAGAAGAGAACGCGAGATACGCAGTATTTT	NA	TRBV14	TRBJ2-3	once	14
CATSRGPGQGSALHF	TGTGCCACCAGCAGGGGCCCGGGACAGGGTTCAGCCCTCCACTTT	TRBD1	TRBV15	TRBJ1-6	NA	15
CASRVTGALTTGELFF	TGTGCCAGCAGGGTTACGGGAGCCTTGACCACCGGGGAGCTGTTTTTT	NA	TRBV2	TRBJ2-2	NA	16
CASSLWGWGDTDTQYF	TGCGCCAGCAGCTTGTGGGGCTGGGGGGACACAGATACGCAGTATTTT	NA	TRBV5-1	TRBJ2-3	NA	16
CAWSVRVSSGRYEQYF	TGTGCCTGGAGTGTACGGGTCTCTAGCGGGAGGTACGAGCAGTACTTC	TRBD2	TRBV30	TRBJ2-7	NA	16
CASRPGGRGEYEQYF	TGTGCCAGCAGACCCGGGGGGCGGGGGGAGTACGAGCAGTACTTC	TRBD2	TRBV28	TRBJ2-7	NA	15
CASSKAQGHYGYTF	TGTGCCAGCAGCAAAGCTCAGGGGCACTATGGCTACACCTTC	NA	TRBV21-1	TRBJ1-2	NA	14
CASSLDGQGGSSGELFF	TGTGCCAGCAGCTTAGACGGACAGGGGGGATCGAGCGGGGAGCTGTTTTTT	TRBD1	TRBV7-6	TRBJ2-2	NA	17
CASGLVWGGRANEKLFF	TGTGCTAGTGGTTTGGTTTGGGGAGGCAGAGCTAATGAAAAACTGTTTTTT	NA	TRBV12-5	TRBJ1-4	NA	17
CASLLAGGLDSYEQYF	TGCGCCAGCCTGCTAGCGGGGGGGCTGGACTCCTACGAGCAGTACTTC	TRBD2	TRBV10-2	TRBJ2-7	NA	16
CASSPRILYSNQPQHF	TGTGCCAGCAGTCCGCGAATCCTATATAGCAATCAGCCCCAGCATTTT	NA	TRBV28	TRBJ1-5	NA	16
CASTPSRQGRVETQYF	TGTGCCAGCACCCCATCACGACAGGGGAGGGTGGAGACCCAGTACTTC	NA	TRBV12-1	TRBJ2-5	once	16
CASSLRAGVYNEQFF	TGTGCCAGCAGTTTAAGGGCGGGGGTATACAATGAGCAGTTCTTC	TRBD2	TRBV28	TRBJ2-1	NA	15
CASSQVWRNNEQFF	TGCGCCAGCAGCCAAGTATGGCGGAACAATGAGCAGTTCTTC	NA	TRBV4-3	TRBJ2-1	NA	14
CASSPIQGPLYGYTF	TGTGCCAGCAGCCCGATACAGGGCCCTCTCTATGGCTACACCTTC	NA	TRBV5-6	TRBJ1-2	NA	15
CASSPRSSGANVLTF	TGTGCCAGCAGTCCACGGAGCTCTGGGGCCAACGTCCTGACTTTC	NA	TRBV6-5	TRBJ2-6	NA	15
CASSKTGGYNEQFF	TGTGCCAGCAGCAAGACAGGGGGCTACAATGAGCAGTTCTTC	TRBD1	TRBV7-8	TRBJ2-1	NA	14